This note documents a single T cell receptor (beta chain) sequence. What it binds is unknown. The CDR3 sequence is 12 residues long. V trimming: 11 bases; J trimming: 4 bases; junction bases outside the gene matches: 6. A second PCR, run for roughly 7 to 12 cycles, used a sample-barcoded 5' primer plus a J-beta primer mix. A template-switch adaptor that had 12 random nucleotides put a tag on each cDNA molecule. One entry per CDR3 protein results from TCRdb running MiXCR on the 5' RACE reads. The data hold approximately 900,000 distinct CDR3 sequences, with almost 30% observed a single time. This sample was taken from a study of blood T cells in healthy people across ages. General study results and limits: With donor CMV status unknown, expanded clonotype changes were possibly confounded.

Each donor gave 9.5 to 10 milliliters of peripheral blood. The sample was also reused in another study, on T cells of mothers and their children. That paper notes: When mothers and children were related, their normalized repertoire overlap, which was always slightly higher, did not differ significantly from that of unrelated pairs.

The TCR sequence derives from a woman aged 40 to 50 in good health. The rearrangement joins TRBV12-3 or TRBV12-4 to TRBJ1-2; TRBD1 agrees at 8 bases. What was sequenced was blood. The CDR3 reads CACRQGSYGYTF. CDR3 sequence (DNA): TGTGCCTGCCGACAGGGGAGCTATGGCTACACCTTC.